A selection of T cell receptor beta chains follows, all from one sample in a study of blood T cell repertoires in COVID-19. TCRdb's copy holds only in-frame clones and misses some; the assay was immunoSEQ multiplex PCR. The data contain 110,000 to 150,000 clones, under 85% of them singletons. The sample was peripheral blood. All receptors derive from a human donor in a cohort sampled during active COVID-19. CDR3s leave out the opening cysteine and the closing phenylalanine or tryptophan. A clone size is listed for some rows: how often the clone was seen (once, few, many), or a class if it is expanded.

.	TRBV6-1	TRBJ2-5	TSSENAGGLWETQY
.	TRBV28	TRBJ2-7	ASSYLFSEQY
.	TRBV28	TRBJ2-3	ATQTSGSGTDTQY
.	TRBV5-1	TRBJ2-1	ASSSSGQGVNEQF
.	TRBV18	TRBJ2-5	ASSPLTAGDQETQY
.	TRBV6-1	TRBJ1-3	ASSEWGGGNTIY
.	TRBV5-1	TRBJ2-5	ASSLGLAGTQY
.	TRBV4-2	TRBJ2-3	ASTTSGRGLTDTQY
.	TRBV21-1	TRBJ2-1	ASSDRDRGQDEQF
.	TRBV28	TRBJ1-1	ASSLIGRWGEWAF
few	TRBV3-1/TRBV3-2	TRBJ2-7	ASSPGLRRAQY
.	TRBV19	TRBJ2-1	ASSSGGQGAPLHEQF
.	TRBV4-1	TRBJ2-7	ASSRGSGDTYEQY
.	TRBV5-8	TRBJ1-5	ASSWDRGVGNQPQH
.	TRBV14	TRBJ2-5	ASSQALAGGETQY
.	TRBV9	TRBJ2-7	ASSGTGGEQY
.	TRBV6-5	TRBJ1-5	ASSYSYRGNQPQH
.	TRBV7-2	TRBJ1-3	ASSFSRDSGNTIY
.	TRBV13	TRBJ2-7	ASSFGLAGVYEQY
.	TRBV10-3	TRBJ2-2	AISEGLGGTGELF
.	TRBV7-8	TRBJ2-7	ASSLDGGGSAYEQY
few	TRBV12-3/TRBV12-4	TRBJ2-6	ASSPAGANVLT
.	TRBV7-6	TRBJ2-5	ASSLGSGARRGETQY
.	TRBV25-1	TRBJ2-2	ASRGDRAYTGELF
.	TRBV7-3	TRBJ2-5	ASSPRTGGVETQY
.	TRBV11-2	TRBJ2-1	ASSLALAGNNEQF
.	TRBV24-1	TRBJ2-5	ATSERLAGEETQY
.	TRBV12-3/TRBV12-4	TRBJ1-2	ASSLQGPYGYT
.	TRBV5-1	TRBJ2-1	ASSLTGTGSYNEQF
.	TRBV28	TRBJ1-2	ASSVIHRDRTLLYT
.	TRBV3-1/TRBV3-2	TRBJ2-3	ASSLAAVVDTQY
.	TRBV20-1	TRBJ2-3	SASSGSITDTQY
.	TRBV7-2	TRBJ2-1	ASSLDVSSYNEQF